These 23 T cell receptor beta chains share one sample of origin, sequenced in a study of blood T cells in healthy people across ages. Together with a sample-barcoded 5' primer, a J-beta primer mix was included in a second PCR lasting about 7 to 11 cycles. TCRdb analysed the 5' RACE reads with MiXCR anew, one entry per CDR3 protein. This table has fewer than 750,000 distinct CDR3 sequences, 52% appearing once. The sequenced sample was blood. The receptors stem from a woman at least 80 years old in good health.

The chain combines TRBV2 with TRBJ2-1, with 8 nucleotides matching TRBD2. Germline V gene data show CDR1 as SNHLY and CDR2 as FYNNEI. This CDR3 has 13 amino acids. Trimming took 9 bases from V and 8 from J; bases not matched to a gene: 9. For the CDR3, the DNA is TGTGCCAGTCCGGGACTAGTAACTGATGAGCAGTTCTTC. Translation gives CASPGLVTDEQFF. The full variable domain, rest sourced from reference TRBV2 and TRBJ2-1, is EPEVTQTPSHQVTQMGQEVILRCVPISNHLYFYWYRQILGQKVEFLVSFYNNEISEKSEIFDDQFSVERPDGSNFTLKIRSTKLEDSAMYFCASPGLVTDEQFFGPGTRLTVL.

The table lists this clonotype with many counts. The rearrangement uses TRBV9 and TRBJ2-2; 13 bases are shared with TRBD2. CDR1 is SGDLS and CDR2 is YYNGEE in the germline V gene. CDR3 length equals 14 residues. The V segment lost 7 bases and the J segment 5 bases; nucleotides outside the gene matches: 2. CDR3 residues: CASGLAGVTGELFF. DNA for the CDR3: TGTGCCAGCGGACTAGCGGGAGTAACCGGGGAGCTGTTTTTT.

The rearrangement links TRBV12-3 or TRBV12-4 to TRBJ2-1; TRBD1 aligns across 7 bases. Trimming removed 6 bases from V and 5 bases from J; junction bases left unmatched: 7. This CDR3 is 14 amino acids long. Written as DNA, the CDR3 is TGTGCCAGCAGAAGACAGGGAATGAACAATGAGCAGTTCTTC. It specifies CASRRQGMNNEQFF.

About this clonotype: Given a much more abundant clone one base away, this may be a read error. CDR3 coding DNA: TGTGTCAGCAGCCTTGACTATACGCAGTATTTT. This codes for CVSSLDYTQYF. This chain uses TRBV3-1 with TRBJ2-3; D unclear. The CDR3 is 11 residues long. CDR1 is LGHDT, CDR2 YNNKEL, per germline (reference sequence).

V is TRBV4-1 and J is TRBJ2-7; D ambiguous. The J call may be mistaken, given a closer DNA end match to TRBJ2-5. Germline CDR1 is MGHRA and CDR2 is YSYEKL. The CDR3 has 12 amino acids. The chain's CDR3 is CASSPPMGTQYF. The CDR3 DNA is TGCGCCAGCAGCCCCCCTATGGGGACCCAGTACTTC.

This clonotype was recorded only once. J is TRBJ2-7 and V is TRBV18, with a weak D call TRBD2 (6 bases). V lost 2 bases and J 3 bases, leaving 23 bases between the germline ends. Germline V gene lookup returns CDR1 KGHSH and CDR2 LQKENI. The CDR3 is 18 amino acids. DNA for the CDR3: TGTGCCAGCTCACCATTGACGGTTTGGGCGGGGCGAAACTACGAGCAGTACTTC. Its protein is CASSPLTVWAGRNYEQYF.

The chain couples TRBV5-1 to TRBJ2-3; no definite D call. The CDR3 is 13 amino acids. Trimming took off 0 bases at V and 5 bases at J, with 7 bases between the two ends. Germline CDR1 is SGHRS and CDR2 is YFSETQ. Written as DNA, the CDR3 is TGCGCCAGCAGCTTGGTTGGGATAGATACGCAGTATTTT. Translating gives CASSLVGIDTQYF.

A note on this clonotype: A much larger clone differs from this one at a single base, so this may be a read error. This chain links TRBV20-1 with TRBJ2-1; the match to TRBD2 covers 11 bases. TRBJ2-7 matches the DNA end more closely, so the J call is doubtful. CDR1 DFQATT and CDR2 SNEGSKA come from the germline V gene (reference sequence). This CDR3 spans 15 amino acids. The CDR3 bases are TGCAGTGCCCTTAAACTAGCGGGAGCCTACAATGAGCAGTACTTC. This encodes CSALKLAGAYNEQYF.

The gene calls are TRBV29-1 and TRBJ2-5; TRBD1 might be the D (6 bases). The CDR3 loop spans 13 amino acids. Looked up from germline, CDR1 is SQVTM and CDR2 is ANQGSEA. The CDR3 region is CRVRDITQETQYF. CDR3 DNA: TGCAGGGTGAGGGACATCACCCAAGAGACCCAGTACTTC.

The chain is built from TRBV30 and TRBJ2-1; 11 bases agree with TRBD2. V shed 7 bases, J shed 8 bases, and the junction held 10 bases outside the gene matches. The CDR3 is made up of 14 amino acids. Germline CDR1 reads GTSNPN; CDR2 reads SVGIG (reference sequence). CDR3 coding DNA: TGTGCCTACCAGACTAGCGGGATAAGCGATGAGCAGTTCTTC. Its translation: CAYQTSGISDEQFF.

This clonotype turned up a few times. The chain is built from TRBV20-1 and TRBJ2-7; 8 nucleotides align to TRBD2. The trim removed 3 bases at V and 3 bases at J, leaving 7 bases unmatched. Germline V gives CDR1 DFQATT, CDR2 SNEGSKA (reference sequence). This CDR3 spans 14 amino acids. CDR3 residues: CSASEAGDIYEQYF. In nucleotides, the CDR3 is TGCAGTGCTAGTGAAGCGGGAGATATCTACGAGCAGTACTTC.

This clonotype was seen a single time. V and J are TRBV7-9 and TRBJ2-7, with TRBD1 identical over 10 bases. After removal of 5 bases from V and 4 bases from J, the junction contained 8 bases not matched to a gene. The germline V gene has CDR1 SEHNR and CDR2 FQNEAQ (reference sequence). The CDR3 is 15 residues long. The CDR3 coding sequence is TGTGCCAGCAGCCACCCGGGACAGGGGCTGTACGAGCAGTACTTC. It is translated as CASSHPGQGLYEQYF. Complete variable domain (other parts from reference TRBV7-9 and TRBJ2-7): DTGVSQNPRHKITKRGQNVTFRCDPISEHNRLYWYRQTLGQGPEFLTYFQNEAQLEKSRLLSDRFSAERPKGSFSTLEIQRTEQGDSAMYLCASSHPGQGLYEQYFGPGTRLTVT.

V gene TRBV29-1 combines with J gene TRBJ2-1; D unclear. The V gene lost 1 base and the J gene lost 3 bases, with 7 bases spanning the gap. CDR1 is SQVTM, CDR2 ANQGSEA, per germline. The length of the CDR3 is 13 residues. CDR3 protein: CSVEAENYNEQFF. The CDR3 DNA reads as TGCAGCGTTGAAGCTGAGAACTACAATGAGCAGTTCTTC.

This clonotype came up many times. The rearrangement uses TRBV7-2 and TRBJ2-7, with D unclear. CDR3 length: 11 residues. V was clipped by 6 bases and J by 7 bases, with 10 bases between them. Per germline, CDR1 SGHTA and CDR2 FQGNSA. CDR3 nucleotides: TGTGCCAGCAGTGGGTACAATGAGCAGTACTTC. It encodes CASSGYNEQYF. Full variable domain (outside the CDR3, taken from reference TRBV7-2 and TRBJ2-7): GAGVSQSPSNKVTEKGKDVELRCDPISGHTALYWYRQSLGQGLEFLIYFQGNSAPDKSGLPSDRFSAERTGGSVSTLTIQRTQQEDSAVYLCASSGYNEQYFGPGTRLTVT.

This clonotype was seen many times. In DNA form, the CDR3 reads TGTGCCTGGGAGCTTACGAGGGCGAGTGGCTACACCTTC. The encoded protein is CAWELTRASGYTF. The rearrangement uses TRBV30 and TRBJ1-2; D gene unclear. The V gene lost 5 bases and the J gene lost 7 bases, with 17 bases spanning the gap. The CDR3 sequence is 13 residues long. Germline V gene data show CDR1 as GTSNPN and CDR2 as SVGIG (reference sequence).

Turning to this clonotype: The junction differs from germline at one of its ends, possibly a read error. This chain joins TRBV7-2 and TRBJ2-5, with a weak D call TRBD2 (6 bases). The CDR3 is 16 amino acids. Germline V gene lookup returns CDR1 SGHTA and CDR2 FQGNSA. CDR3 DNA: TGTGCCAGCAGCCTAGCGAGGTCCTGGACGGAAGAGACCCAGTACTTC. Translation gives CASSLARSWTEETQYF. The full variable domain, rest sourced from reference TRBV7-2 and TRBJ2-5, is GAGVSQSPSNKVTEKGKDVELRCDPISGHTALYWYRQSLGQGLEFLIYFQGNSAPDKSGLPSDRFSAERTGGSVSTLTIQRTQQEDSAVYLCASSLARSWTEETQYFGPGTRLLVL.

In this sample, this clonotype turned up many times. The chain combines TRBV3-1 with TRBJ1-6, with D perhaps TRBD1 (5 bases). This CDR3 has 15 residues. V was pared by 1 base and J by 9 bases, with 13 bases between. Per germline, CDR1 LGHDT and CDR2 YNNKEL (reference sequence). The CDR3 here is CASSQGSGTGSPLHF. DNA for the CDR3: TGTGCCAGCAGCCAAGGTTCTGGGACGGGTTCACCCCTCCACTTT.

This clonotype was counted between two and nine times. The rearrangement uses TRBV29-1 and TRBJ1-2; unclear D gene. With 3 bases removed from V and 7 bases from J, the gap between germline ends came to 6 bases. Germline V gene lookup returns CDR1 SQVTM and CDR2 ANQGSEA. The CDR3 covers 10 residues. CDR3 sequence reads: CSVDSCGYTF. As DNA, the CDR3 is TGCAGCGTTGATTCGTGTGGCTACACCTTC.

A word on this clonotype: One junction end disagrees with the germline gene, perhaps due to a read error. The chain recombines TRBV5-1 with TRBJ2-3, with 8 bases identical to TRBD2. The length of the CDR3 is 16 residues. CDR1 is SGHRS and CDR2 is YFSETQ in the germline V gene. The CDR3 DNA sequence: TGCGCCAGCAGTTTGGGATTACTAGCGGCCACAGATACGCAGTATTTT. Translating it yields CASSLGLLAATDTQYF.

The gene calls are TRBV20-1 and TRBJ1-2, with 8 bases lining up with TRBD1. Per the germline V gene, CDR1 is DFQATT and CDR2 is SNEGSKA (reference sequence). This CDR3 contains 16 residues. V lost 2 bases, J lost 1 base, and 9 bases stayed unmatched. This chain's CDR3 is CSARPTGTGLNYGYTF. The DNA of the CDR3 is TGCAGTGCTAGACCAACCGGGACAGGACTTAACTATGGCTACACCTTC.

The sample holds one count of this clonotype. Relative to the germline gene, one junction end is altered; a read error may explain this. The chain employs TRBV7-2 and TRBJ2-1, with 14 bases identical to TRBD2. Germline V gives CDR1 SGHTA, CDR2 FQGNSA. The CDR3 has 18 amino acids. This chain's CDR3 is CASGLWAPGTSGRDEQFF. Here the CDR3 DNA reads TGTGCCAGCGGCTTATGGGCGCCCGGGACTAGCGGGAGAGATGAGCAGTTCTTC.

This clonotype was detected a few times. This chain joins TRBV5-6 and TRBJ2-2; D possibly corresponds to TRBD1 (6 bases). CDR3 length: 16 residues. Trimming pared 7 bases from V and 4 bases from J, leaving 20 bases between. Germline CDR1 and CDR2: SGHDT and YYEEEE. In nucleotides, the CDR3 is TGTGCCAGCCGAGGTTTTCAACAGGGAGTCACCGGGGAGCTGTTTTTT. It codes for CASRGFQQGVTGELFF. The full variable domain, its missing parts supplied by reference TRBV5-6 and TRBJ2-2, is DAGVTQSPTHLIKTRGQQVTLRCSPKSGHDTVSWYQQALGQGPQFIFQYYEEEERQRGNFPDRFSGHQFPNYSSELNVNALLLGDSALYLCASRGFQQGVTGELFFGEGSRLTVL.

This clonotype was detected many times. The chain is built from TRBV29-1 and TRBJ2-4; D not certain. This CDR3 region has 14 residues. Germline V gene lookup returns CDR1 SQVTM and CDR2 ANQGSEA. Trimming left V 2 bases short and J 4 bases short, with 12 bases between. CDR3 in amino acids: CSVETNREKNIQYF. CDR3 DNA sequence: TGCAGCGTTGAAACCAACCGAGAAAAAAACATTCAGTACTTC.